This paragraph covers one T cell receptor beta chain sequence. Its antigen is unknown. Sequenced by immunoSEQ multiplex PCR; TCRdb stores in-frame clones only, minus some. Of approximately 110,000 clones in the sample, approximately 85% were seen once. This entry is derived from a study of T cell responses to AZD1222 COVID-19 vaccine. With 4 bases removed from V and 5 bases from J, the gap between germline ends came to 17 bases. CDR1 is MNHEY and CDR2 is SMNVEV in the germline V gene (reference sequence). This CDR3 has 15 residues. Study-level results: Regions 160-218 and 743-854 held dominance among vaccine-associated CD4 TCRs, which spanned spike. Spike-specific TCRs gained breadth and depth after people received two AZD1222 doses.

The chain couples TRBV27 to TRBJ1-2; D not certain. The sequencing here drew on peripheral blood, taken on day 0 of AZD1222 vaccination. This sequence was found in an adult in good health. CDR3 residues: CASSYQGSGGYGYTF. In DNA, the CDR3 is TGTGCCAGCAGTTACCAAGGGAGCGGTGGGTATGGCTACACCTTC.